This T cell receptor (beta chain) appears in the sequencing data of a study of shared clonotypes between healthy human individuals. Study-level background: In total, the donors were two women and a few men aged 18 to 49. CD4 naive and memory got three plates each, CD8 naive two, CD8 memory one. Findings and limits, study-wide: Memory subsets generally showed lower estimated richness than naive subsets.

On this clone: Antigen specificity is unknown.

Only in-frame clones appear in the TCRdb table, and some are missing; sequencing was by immunoSEQ multiplex PCR. The sample contains more than 2 million clones, 85% to 95% of which appear only once. Sequenced sample: naive CD4+ T cells sorted from blood. Subset of the sample: CD45RA+ positively selected. The sequence derives from a man younger than 35 in good health.

CDR3 residues: CAWSLGQTSYEQYF. The CDR3 DNA sequence: TGTGCCTGGAGTTTGGGACAGACTTCCTACGAGCAGTACTTC. The chain combines TRBV30 with TRBJ2-7; the match to TRBD1 covers 7 bases. This CDR3 comprises 14 residues. V lost 2 bases and J lost 1; bases outside the gene matches: 5. Germline-derived CDR1 and CDR2 are GTSNPN and SVGIG (reference sequence).